This T cell receptor (beta chain) was sequenced during a study of T cells in women clearing cervical HPV infection. As for the study in general: Blood came at first lesion visit for cases, post-clearance for controls.

Produced via immunoSEQ multiplex PCR; TCRdb's table is partial and in-frame only. There are roughly 48,000 clones in the sample, with around 1.5% held by the top ten. Findings and limits, study-wide: T-cell numbers per sample were unknown and may explain richness differences.

On this clone: Its target is unknown. The read ends 3 residues shy of where the CDR3 ends; the end is completed using the germline J gene.

The germline V and J ends were trimmed by 1 base and 0 bases, with 7 bases remaining between them. The CDR3 covers 15 residues. Germline CDR1 is SGHVS and CDR2 is FQNEAQ. The sequenced sample was blood buffy coat. The chain combines TRBV7-8 with TRBJ2-1; no clear D gene. The clonotype comes from a woman between 18 and 69 years old with a cervical HPV16 infection that either progressed to CIN3+ or cleared (not recorded which). The CDR3 DNA, read in part, is TGTGCCAGCAGCTTAGAGGGTAACTCCTACAATGAG. Amino acid sequence: CASSLEGNSYNE. The complete CDR3 sequence is CASSLEGNSYNEQFF.